The rows below give T cell receptor beta chains drawn from one sample of a study of vaccination and CD4 T cells after COVID-19. Their recognized antigens are unknown. From the PCR reads, TCRdb called clonotypes with MiXCR, one entry per CDR3 protein. The data contain about 10,000 distinct CDR3 sequences, approximately 50% of them singletons. What was sequenced was CD4+ T cells from blood, cultured in vitro. All receptors come from a human donor who had recovered from COVID-19. Both conserved end residues are part of each CDR3. Each record gives: J gene, V gene, D gene, clone size, CDR3 DNA, CDR3 protein. D genes are given only for firm matches. Clone size is stated in some rows and not others, as once, few, many or a class when expanded.

>TRBJ1-1|TRBV28|NA|NA
TGTGCCAGCAGCGAACCCCCGGGGACGCGGGGCACTGAAGCTTTCTTT
CASSEPPGTRGTEAFF
>TRBJ1-2|TRBV28|TRBD1|NA
TGTGCCAGCAGCCAACCAGGCGGGACAGGTCCCCGTGGCTACACCTTC
CASSQPGGTGPRGYTF
>TRBJ1-3|TRBV28|TRBD1|NA
TGTGCCAGCGGAGAGGGACAGGCTGGAAACACCATATATTTT
CASGEGQAGNTIYF
>TRBJ1-1|TRBV10-1|TRBD1|few
TGCGCCAGCAGTGAGTCGCACAGGGGCACTGAAGCTTTCTTT
CASSESHRGTEAFF
>TRBJ1-2|TRBV20-1|NA|NA
TGCAGTGCTTACCGGGACGGAAATAACTGTGGCTACACCTTC
CSAYRDGNNCGYTF
>TRBJ2-7|TRBV14|TRBD1|NA
TGTGCCAGCAGCCAAGGGGGACAGGTTTCGTCGTACGAGCAGTACTTC
CASSQGGQVSSYEQYF
>TRBJ1-6|TRBV19|TRBD1|NA
TGTGCCAGTAGTCCCAGCCCCGGGACAGGGGATAATTCACCCCTCCACTTT
CASSPSPGTGDNSPLHF
>TRBJ2-7|TRBV20-1|TRBD1|NA
TGCAGTGCGCCGGACAGGGGGTTCGACGAGCAGTACTTC
CSAPDRGFDEQYF
>TRBJ2-5|TRBV27|NA|NA
TGTGCCAGCAGTCTTTATGCGGGAGAGACCCAGTACTTC
CASSLYAGETQYF
>TRBJ1-2|TRBV27|NA|NA
TGTGCCAGCAGTCCGTATCCTCCGGGACAAACTAACTATGGCTACACCTTC
CASSPYPPGQTNYGYTF
>TRBJ2-2|TRBV9|NA|few
TGTGCCAGCAGCGTAGTGTCAAGAGGGGTCGGGGAGCTGTTTTTT
CASSVVSRGVGELFF
>TRBJ2-1|TRBV4-2|TRBD2|NA
TGTGCCAGCAGCCAAATCGGGGGAGGGCCCAATGAGCAGTTCTTC
CASSQIGGGPNEQFF
>TRBJ2-1|TRBV11-2|NA|NA
TGTGCCAGCAGCTTATCATACGCGGAATCCTTCAATGAGCAGTTCTTC
CASSLSYAESFNEQFF
>TRBJ2-1|TRBV19|NA|NA
TGTGCCAGTAGTATCCCCCTCCCGGGGAATGAGCAGTTCTTC
CASSIPLPGNEQFF
>TRBJ2-1|TRBV19|TRBD2|few
TGTGCCAGTAGTGGACTAGCGGGGAACAATGAGCAGTTCTTC
CASSGLAGNNEQFF
>TRBJ1-1|TRBV28|NA|NA
TGTGCCAGCAGTTTGTCAGTGGGGGCGTTGGGAAACACTGAAGCTTTCTTT
CASSLSVGALGNTEAFF
>TRBJ2-3|TRBV7-9|TRBD2|NA
TGTGCCAGCAGCTTAGTAATTAGCGGGAGAACGTTCCGACAGCTAGATACGCAGTATTTT
CASSLVISGRTFRQLDTQYF
>TRBJ1-5|TRBV2|TRBD1|few
TGTGCCAGCTCCCAGACAGGGTCAAATCAGCCCCAGCATTTT
CASSQTGSNQPQHF
>TRBJ2-7|TRBV20-1|NA|few
TGCAGTGCTAGAGATTCAGGGTCCGGGAGAAGCTCCTACGAGCAGTACTTC
CSARDSGSGRSSYEQYF